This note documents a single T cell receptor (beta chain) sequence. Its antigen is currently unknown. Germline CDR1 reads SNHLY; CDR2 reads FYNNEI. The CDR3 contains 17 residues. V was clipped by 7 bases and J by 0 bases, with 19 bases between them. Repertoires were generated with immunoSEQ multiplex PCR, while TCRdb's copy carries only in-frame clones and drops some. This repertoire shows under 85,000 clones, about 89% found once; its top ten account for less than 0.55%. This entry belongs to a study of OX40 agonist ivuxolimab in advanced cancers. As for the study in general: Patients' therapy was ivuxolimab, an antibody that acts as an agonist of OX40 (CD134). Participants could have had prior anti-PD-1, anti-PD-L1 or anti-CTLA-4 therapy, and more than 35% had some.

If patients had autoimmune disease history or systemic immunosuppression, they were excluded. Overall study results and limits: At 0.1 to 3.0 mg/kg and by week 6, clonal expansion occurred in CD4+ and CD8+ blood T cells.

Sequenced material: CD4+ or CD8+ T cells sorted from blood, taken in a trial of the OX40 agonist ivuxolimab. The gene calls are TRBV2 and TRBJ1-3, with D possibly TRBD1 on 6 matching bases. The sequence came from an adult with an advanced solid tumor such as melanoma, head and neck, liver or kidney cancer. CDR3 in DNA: TGTGCCAGCAAGGCAGGGACATCTTTCTCCTCTGGAAACACCATATATTTT. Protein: CASKAGTSFSSGNTIYF.